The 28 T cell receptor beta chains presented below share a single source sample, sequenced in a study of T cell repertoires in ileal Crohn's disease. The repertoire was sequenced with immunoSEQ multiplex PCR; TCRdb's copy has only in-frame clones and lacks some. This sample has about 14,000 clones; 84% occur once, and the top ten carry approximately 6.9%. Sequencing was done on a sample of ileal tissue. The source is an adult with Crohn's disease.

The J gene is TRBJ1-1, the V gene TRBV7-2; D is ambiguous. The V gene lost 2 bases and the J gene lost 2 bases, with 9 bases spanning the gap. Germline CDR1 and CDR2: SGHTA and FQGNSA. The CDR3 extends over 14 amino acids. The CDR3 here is CASSLTGFNTEAFF. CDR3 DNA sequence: TGTGCCAGCAGCTTAACTGGTTTCAACACTGAAGCTTTCTTT.

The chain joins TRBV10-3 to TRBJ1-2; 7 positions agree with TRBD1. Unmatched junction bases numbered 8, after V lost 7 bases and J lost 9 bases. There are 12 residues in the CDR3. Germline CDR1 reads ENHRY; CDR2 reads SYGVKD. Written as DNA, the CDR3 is TGTGCCATCACTCGACAGGGAGAGAGCTACACCTTC. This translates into CAITRQGESYTF.

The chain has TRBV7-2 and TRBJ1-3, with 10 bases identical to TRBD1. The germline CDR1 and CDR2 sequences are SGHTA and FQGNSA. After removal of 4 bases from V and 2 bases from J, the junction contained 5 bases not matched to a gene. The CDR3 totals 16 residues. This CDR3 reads CASSSRQGATGNTIYF. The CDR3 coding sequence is TGTGCCAGCAGCTCCCGACAGGGGGCAACTGGAAACACCATATATTTT.

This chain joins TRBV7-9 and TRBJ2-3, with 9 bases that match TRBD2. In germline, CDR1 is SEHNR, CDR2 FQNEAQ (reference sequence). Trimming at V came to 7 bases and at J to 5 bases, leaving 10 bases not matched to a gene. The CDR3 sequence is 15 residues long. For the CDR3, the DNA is TGTGCCAGCATCCCCGGGACTAGCCGTGGAGATACGCAGTATTTT. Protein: CASIPGTSRGDTQYF.

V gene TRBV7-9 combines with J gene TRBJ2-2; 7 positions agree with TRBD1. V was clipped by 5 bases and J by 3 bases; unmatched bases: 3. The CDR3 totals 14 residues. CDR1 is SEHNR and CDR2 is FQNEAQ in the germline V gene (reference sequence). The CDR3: CASSPDRDTGELFF. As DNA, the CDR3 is TGTGCCAGCAGCCCAGACAGGGACACCGGGGAGCTGTTTTTT. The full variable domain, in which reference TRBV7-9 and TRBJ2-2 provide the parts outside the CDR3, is DTGVSQNPRHKITKRGQNVTFRCDPISEHNRLYWYRQTLGQGPEFLTYFQNEAQLEKSRLLSDRFSAERPKGSFSTLEIQRTEQGDSAMYLCASSPDRDTGELFFGEGSRLTVL.

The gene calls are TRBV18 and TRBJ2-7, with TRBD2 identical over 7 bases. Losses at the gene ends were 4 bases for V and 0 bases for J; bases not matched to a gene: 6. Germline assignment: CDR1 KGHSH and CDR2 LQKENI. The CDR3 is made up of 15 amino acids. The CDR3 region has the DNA TGTGCCAGCTCACAGAGTGGCGGGAGCTCCTACGAGCAGTACTTC. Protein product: CASSQSGGSSYEQYF.

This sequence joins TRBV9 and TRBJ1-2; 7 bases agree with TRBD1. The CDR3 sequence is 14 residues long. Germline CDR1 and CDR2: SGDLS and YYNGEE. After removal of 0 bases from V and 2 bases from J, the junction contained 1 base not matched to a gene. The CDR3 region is CASSVGDRNYGYTF. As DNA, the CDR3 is TGTGCCAGCAGCGTAGGGGACAGAAACTATGGCTACACCTTC.

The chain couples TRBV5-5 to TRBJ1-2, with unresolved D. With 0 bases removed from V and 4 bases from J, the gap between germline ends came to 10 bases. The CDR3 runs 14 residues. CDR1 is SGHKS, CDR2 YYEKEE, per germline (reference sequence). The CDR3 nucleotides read TGTGCCAGCAGCTTGGACCAGCGGTTCTATGGCTACACCTTC. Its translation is CASSLDQRFYGYTF.

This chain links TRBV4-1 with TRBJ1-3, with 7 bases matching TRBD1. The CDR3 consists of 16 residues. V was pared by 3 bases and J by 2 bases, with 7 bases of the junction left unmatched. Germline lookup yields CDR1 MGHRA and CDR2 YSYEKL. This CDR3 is CASSQYTGVPGNTIYF. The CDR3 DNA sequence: TGCGCCAGCAGCCAGTATACAGGGGTCCCTGGAAACACCATATATTTT.

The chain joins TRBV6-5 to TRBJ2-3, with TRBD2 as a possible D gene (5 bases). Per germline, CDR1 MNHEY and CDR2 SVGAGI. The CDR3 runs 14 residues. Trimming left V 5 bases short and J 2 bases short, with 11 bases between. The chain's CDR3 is CASSLDWNTDTQYF. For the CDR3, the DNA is TGTGCCAGCAGTCTGGACTGGAACACAGATACGCAGTATTTT.

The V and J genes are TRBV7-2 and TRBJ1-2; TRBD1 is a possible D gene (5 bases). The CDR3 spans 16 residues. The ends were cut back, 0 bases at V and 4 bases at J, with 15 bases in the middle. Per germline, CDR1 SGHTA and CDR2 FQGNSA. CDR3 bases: TGTGCCAGCAGCTTAGCCCCTACAGGAGCCGGCTATGGCTACACCTTC. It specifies CASSLAPTGAGYGYTF.

In DNA, the CDR3 is TGTGCCAGCATTGTCCGAGAGATGAGGTCGAGTAATGAAAAACTGTTTTTT. This codes for CASIVREMRSSNEKLFF. V usage is TRBV2 and J usage is TRBJ1-4; no firm D call. The CDR3 is 17 amino acids. V lost 7 bases and J lost 4, with 22 bases in between. Germline loops: CDR1 SNHLY, CDR2 FYNNEI.

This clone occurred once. The CDR3 DNA reads TGTGCCAGTAGCGGACGGGCTAGCGGCCAAGAGACCCAGTACTTC. Its protein product is CASSGRASGQETQYF. V usage is TRBV19 and J usage is TRBJ2-5, with 7 bases identical to TRBD2. Germline V lookup: CDR1 LNHDA, CDR2 SQIVND (reference sequence). This CDR3 is 15 amino acids long. With 6 bases clipped from V and 1 base from J, the junction kept 8 bases outside the gene matches.

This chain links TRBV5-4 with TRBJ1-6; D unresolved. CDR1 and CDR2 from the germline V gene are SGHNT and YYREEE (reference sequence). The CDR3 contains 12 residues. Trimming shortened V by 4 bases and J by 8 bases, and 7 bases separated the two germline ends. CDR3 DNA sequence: TGTGCCAGCAGCAAAGTAGATTCACCCCTCCACTTT. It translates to CASSKVDSPLHF.

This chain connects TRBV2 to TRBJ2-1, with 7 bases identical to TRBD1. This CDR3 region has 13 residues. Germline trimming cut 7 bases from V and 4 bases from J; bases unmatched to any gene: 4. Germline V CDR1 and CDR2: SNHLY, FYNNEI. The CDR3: CASTKGQYNEQFF. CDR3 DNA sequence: TGTGCCAGCACGAAGGGACAGTACAATGAGCAGTTCTTC.

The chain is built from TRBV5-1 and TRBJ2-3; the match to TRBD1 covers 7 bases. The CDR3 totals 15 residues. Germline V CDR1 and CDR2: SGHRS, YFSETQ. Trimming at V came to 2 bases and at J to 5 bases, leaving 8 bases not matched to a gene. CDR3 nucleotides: TGCGCCAGCAGCTTTGGGCAGGACAGGCTAGATACGCAGTATTTT. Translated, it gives CASSFGQDRLDTQYF.

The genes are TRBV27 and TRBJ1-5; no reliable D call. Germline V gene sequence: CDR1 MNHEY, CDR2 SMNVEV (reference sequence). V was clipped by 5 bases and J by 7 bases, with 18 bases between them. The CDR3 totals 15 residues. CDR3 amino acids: CASSGFGPAGQPQHF. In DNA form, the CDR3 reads TGTGCCAGCAGTGGCTTCGGACCGGCGGGACAGCCCCAGCATTTT.

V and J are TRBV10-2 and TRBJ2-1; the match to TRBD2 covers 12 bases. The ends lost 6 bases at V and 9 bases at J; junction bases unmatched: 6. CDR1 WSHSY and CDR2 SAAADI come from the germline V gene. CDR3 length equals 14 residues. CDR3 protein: CASRVTSGRSEQFF. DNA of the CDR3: TGCGCCAGCAGAGTGACTAGCGGGAGATCTGAGCAGTTCTTC.

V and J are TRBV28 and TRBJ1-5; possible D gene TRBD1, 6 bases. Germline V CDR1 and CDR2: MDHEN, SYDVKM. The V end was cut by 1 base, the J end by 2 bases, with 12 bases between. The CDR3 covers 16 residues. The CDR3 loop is CASSLSGVIGNQPQHF. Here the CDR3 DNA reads TGTGCCAGCAGTTTATCAGGGGTGATCGGCAATCAGCCCCAGCATTTT.

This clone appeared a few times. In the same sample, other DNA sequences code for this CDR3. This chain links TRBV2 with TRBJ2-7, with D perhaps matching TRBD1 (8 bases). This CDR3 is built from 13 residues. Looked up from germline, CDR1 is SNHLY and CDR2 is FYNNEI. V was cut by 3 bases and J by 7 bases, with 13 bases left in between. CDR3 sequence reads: CASSDNRGGEQYF. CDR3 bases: TGTGCCAGCAGTGACAACAGGGGGGGAGAGCAGTACTTC.

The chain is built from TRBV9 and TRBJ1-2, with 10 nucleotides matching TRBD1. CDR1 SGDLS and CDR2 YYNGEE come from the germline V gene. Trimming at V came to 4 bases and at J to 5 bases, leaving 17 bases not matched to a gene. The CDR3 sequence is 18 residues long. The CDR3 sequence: CASSPSEGGQGRIYGYTF. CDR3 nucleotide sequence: TGTGCCAGCAGCCCTTCTGAAGGGGGACAGGGGAGGATTTATGGCTACACCTTC.

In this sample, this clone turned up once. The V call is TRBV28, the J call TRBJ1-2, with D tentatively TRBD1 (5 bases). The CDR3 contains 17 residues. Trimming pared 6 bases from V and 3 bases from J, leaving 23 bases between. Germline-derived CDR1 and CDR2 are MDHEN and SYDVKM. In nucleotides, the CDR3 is TGTGCCAGCAGCAACCTGGGGGGGGACTTAAAACACTATGGCTACACCTTC. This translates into CASSNLGGDLKHYGYTF.

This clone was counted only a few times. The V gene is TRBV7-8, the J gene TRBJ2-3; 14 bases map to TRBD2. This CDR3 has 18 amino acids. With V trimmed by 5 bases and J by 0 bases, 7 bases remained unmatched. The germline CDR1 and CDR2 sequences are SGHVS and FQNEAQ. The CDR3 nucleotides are TGTGCCAGCAGCCCTGGACTAGCGGGGGGCTTTAGCACAGATACGCAGTATTTT. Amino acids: CASSPGLAGGFSTDTQYF. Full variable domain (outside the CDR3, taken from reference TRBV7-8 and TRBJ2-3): GAGVSQSPRYKVAKRGQDVALRCDPISGHVSLFWYQQALGQGPEFLTYFQNEAQLDKSGLPSDRFFAERPEGSVSTLKIQRTQQEDSAVYLCASSPGLAGGFSTDTQYFGPGTRLTVL.

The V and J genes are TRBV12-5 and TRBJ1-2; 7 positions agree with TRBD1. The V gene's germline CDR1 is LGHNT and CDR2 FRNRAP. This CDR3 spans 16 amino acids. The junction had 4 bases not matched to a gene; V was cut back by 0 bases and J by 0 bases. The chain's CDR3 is CASGLVPGQSNYGYTF. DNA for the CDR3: TGTGCTAGTGGTTTGGTTCCGGGACAGTCTAACTATGGCTACACCTTC.

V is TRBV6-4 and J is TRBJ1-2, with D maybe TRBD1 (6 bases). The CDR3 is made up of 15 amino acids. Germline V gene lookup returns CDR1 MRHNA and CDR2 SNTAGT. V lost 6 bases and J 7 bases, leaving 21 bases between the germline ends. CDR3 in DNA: TGTGCCAGCAGCCTAACCGGACAGCCCGTCGGTGGCTACACCTTC. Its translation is CASSLTGQPVGGYTF.

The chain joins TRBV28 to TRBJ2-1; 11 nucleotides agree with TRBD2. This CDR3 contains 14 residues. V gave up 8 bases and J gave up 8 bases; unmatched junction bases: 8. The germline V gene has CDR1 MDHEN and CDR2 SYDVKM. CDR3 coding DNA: TGTGCCAGCCCCGGGACTAGCGGATCGGATGAGCAGTTCTTC. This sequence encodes CASPGTSGSDEQFF.

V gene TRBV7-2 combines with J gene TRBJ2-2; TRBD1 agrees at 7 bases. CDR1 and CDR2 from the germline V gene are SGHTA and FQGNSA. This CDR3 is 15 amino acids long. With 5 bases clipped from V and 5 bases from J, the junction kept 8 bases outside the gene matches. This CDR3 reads CASSVGTVVTGELFF. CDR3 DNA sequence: TGTGCCAGCAGCGTCGGGACAGTAGTAACCGGGGAGCTGTTTTTT.

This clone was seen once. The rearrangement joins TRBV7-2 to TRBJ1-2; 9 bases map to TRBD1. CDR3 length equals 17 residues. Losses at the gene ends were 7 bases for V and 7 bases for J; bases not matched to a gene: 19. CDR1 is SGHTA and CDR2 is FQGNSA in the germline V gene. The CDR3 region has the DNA TGTGCCAGCACCCCGGGGGGACAGGGTCTAATTATGCGTGGCTACACCTTC. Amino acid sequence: CASTPGGQGLIMRGYTF.